This note documents a single T cell receptor beta chain sequence. No cognate antigen has been identified for it. Base-call qualities are not available, and no considerably larger clone is one nucleotide away. TCR beta CDR3 regions were sequenced from DNA using the immunoSEQ hsTCRbeta Kit. As for the authors' bioinformatics: The ImmunoSEQ Analyzer was used to analyse the TCR sequencing data. T cell clonality was defined as 1 minus Pielou's evenness, as computed on productive rearrangements. The inverse Simpson index, applied to productive templates, was used to measure T cell diversity. T cell density was TCR beta template counts normalized to usable DNA, estimated by amplifying and sequencing housekeeping genes. TCR metrics were compared across histologic stages using two-sided Kruskal-Wallis tests. TCRdb's version of the immuneACCESS table is confined to in-frame rearrangements and falls short of the full clone set. An unresolved V gene accounts for under half of the shortfall where checked; the remainder is of unknown origin. From that table come the V and J calls and clone size; the DNA was used to work out D and trimming. The sample includes 3,700 or so clones, with 86% observed a single time. The ten largest clones capture roughly 7% of the sample.

The patients had resection in Japan or China between about 2013 and 2018. The histologic diagnosis of each case was independently confirmed on H&E slides by two lung cancer pathologists. Premalignant or tumor cells were enriched for nucleic acid extraction by macro-dissection performed after pathologic assessment. DNA was isolated from FFPE tissue using the AllPrep DNA/RNA FFPE Kit. The CDR3 runs 15 amino acids, cysteine and phenylalanine included. Only the CDR3 part of the read is kept: 45 bases, read in frame from the first base. Looking up the germline V gene yields CDR1 SGDLS and CDR2 YYNGEE. V is pared back by 4 bases and J by 7 bases, with 17 bases lying between the germline termini. This specimen comes from a study of immune evolution from preneoplasia to lung adenocarcinoma (dated by TCRdb to about 2021). Notes on the research overall: HLA loss of heterozygosity was seen in 7%, 15% and 33% of AIS, MIA and ADC lesions, and in no AAH lesions. The study profiled immune contexture across lung adenocarcinoma precursors and invasive adenocarcinoma using immune gene expression, TCR sequencing and multiplex immunofluorescence. Resected precursor lesions (AAH, AIS, MIA) and invasive adenocarcinomas were compared with paired morphologically normal lung tissue. Sample size was based on specimen availability rather than a prior power calculation. The immune data were integrated with whole exome sequencing and methylation data obtained from the same cohort of nodules. In total, the cohort included 40 to 60 patients with pulmonary nodules, all of whom underwent surgical resection. TCR sequencing data came from 51 patients. It was reported in the study that more than 85 samples were used for TCR sequencing. POLYSOLVER was used to infer Class I HLA alleles from exome data, and LOHHLA was used to detect allele-specific HLA loss.

General study outcomes and caveats: Normal lung showed the highest clonality, whereas later-stage lesions appeared to have higher T cell density and diversity but lower clonality. All patients were from Japan and China, so applicability to Western populations was uncertain. The findings were based on association rather than direct causation, and larger cohorts with long-term follow-up and longitudinal biopsies were deemed needed. Normal lung had the highest top T cell clone frequencies, and these frequencies appeared to fall progressively from AAH through AIS, MIA and invasive adenocarcinoma. T cell clonality was highest in KRAS-mutant nodules compared with EGFR-mutant or double wild-type lesions.

The source of this sequence is an older donor with lung adenocarcinoma. The chain links TRBV9 with TRBJ2-2; TRBD1 might be the D gene, on 5 matching bases. Sequenced sample: FFPE minimally invasive lung adenocarcinoma tissue. Reading the label with the study, this specimen's cell subset or site is: micro-invasive lung adenocarcinoma (MIA). Here is the DNA: TGTGCCAGCAGCCCCAGGGCCTCTGGGGACGGGGAGCTGTTTTTT. Translated, it gives CASSPRASGDGELFF. The reference TRBV9 and TRBJ2-2 proteins fill in what lies around the CDR3, so the full variable domain reads DSGVTQTPKHLITATGQRVTLRCSPRSGDLSVYWYQQSLDQGLQFLIQYYNGEERAKGNILERFSAQQFPDLHSELNLSSLELGDSALYFCASSPRASGDGELFFGEGSRLTVL.